Listed below are T cell receptor beta chains from one sample, sequenced in a study of early T cells in non-severe SARS-CoV-2 infection. TCRdb reanalysed the 5' RACE reads using MiXCR and keeps one entry per CDR3 protein. This sample has some 98,000 distinct CDR3 sequences, with roughly 11% found just once. Sequencing input: whole blood. These receptors were obtained from an adult who was a healthcare worker with PCR-confirmed SARS-CoV-2 infection or an uninfected control (not recorded which). Each CDR3 is given with its conserved first and last residue. Each record gives: J gene, V gene, clone size, D gene, CDR3 DNA, CDR3 protein. D genes are given only for firm matches. Part of the rows lack a size; the others show once, few, many or a class for expanded clones.

>TRBJ1-2|TRBV12-3/TRBV12-4|.|.
TGTGCCAGCAGTTTAGTAGGAGGGGTCGGCGGCTACACCTTC
CASSLVGGVGGYTF
>TRBJ2-3|TRBV5-1|.|.
TGCGCCAGCAGCTTGGGAACTCGGGGGGCCACAGATACGCAGTATTTT
CASSLGTRGATDTQYF
>TRBJ1-1|TRBV7-9|.|.
TGTGCCAGCAGCTGGGGCTTGAACACTGAAGCTTTCTTT
CASSWGLNTEAFF
>TRBJ2-4|TRBV11-2|many|TRBD2
TGTGCCAGCAGCTTAGGGGGGGGTTACGACATTCAGTACTTC
CASSLGGGYDIQYF
>TRBJ2-5|TRBV9|.|.
TGTGCCAGCAGCGTAGGTGGGGAAGGCCAACAAGAGACCCAGTACTTC
CASSVGGEGQQETQYF
>TRBJ2-6|TRBV20-1|many|.
TGCAGTGCTAGAGCAGGATCTGGGGCCAACGTCCTGACTTTC
CSARAGSGANVLTF
>TRBJ2-1|TRBV2|few|.
TGTGCCAGCAGTGGCGGCTCCGCATCAACTCAGGGTTACAATGAGCAGTTCTTC
CASSGGSASTQGYNEQFF
>TRBJ1-5|TRBV18|many|.
TGTGCCAGCTCGGTCGGGGGGGTTAATCAGCCCCAGCATTTT
CASSVGGVNQPQHF
>TRBJ2-1|TRBV27|.|TRBD2
TGTGCCAGCAGTTATCTAGCGGGAGGGCCCAATGAGCAGTTCTTC
CASSYLAGGPNEQFF
>TRBJ1-4|TRBV5-4|few|.
TGTGCCAGCAGCCAGATGACGAGGGGTAATGAAAAACTGTTTTTT
CASSQMTRGNEKLFF
>TRBJ2-7|TRBV20-1|many|.
TGCAGTGCTAGACGGGCAGAACTCTCCTACGAGCAGTACTTC
CSARRAELSYEQYF
>TRBJ2-7|TRBV2|many|.
TGTGCCAGCGGAAGGTACCAGGCTAACTACGAGCAGTACTTC
CASGRYQANYEQYF
>TRBJ2-1|TRBV5-4|.|.
TGTGCCAGCAGCTTTTGGGACAAGTATGAGCAGTTCTTC
CASSFWDKYEQFF
>TRBJ2-5|TRBV12-3/TRBV12-4|few|.
TGTGCCAGCAGCCCGGCGACCCACCAAGAGACCCAGTACTTC
CASSPATHQETQYF
>TRBJ2-5|TRBV7-2|many|TRBD2
TGTGCCAGCAGGTTGACTAGCGGAGAGACCCAGTACTTC
CASRLTSGETQYF
>TRBJ1-1|TRBV7-2|few|.
TGTGCCAGCAGCTTCCGGGCCCGTTTCACTGAAGCTTTCTTT
CASSFRARFTEAFF
>TRBJ2-1|TRBV29-1|.|TRBD1
TGCAGCGTTGGGAAGGGACAGGGGTCCCTTTCCTACTACAATGAGCAGTTCTTC
CSVGKGQGSLSYYNEQFF
>TRBJ2-1|TRBV5-1|.|.
TGCGCCAGCAGCCAAGGTCCGGGCTCTGAGCAGTTCTTC
CASSQGPGSEQFF
>TRBJ2-7|TRBV7-2|.|.
TGTGCCAGCCGAAGTTCGACCGGAGGCGGGTTCGAGCAGTACTTC
CASRSSTGGGFEQYF
>TRBJ1-1|TRBV28|.|.
TGTGCCAGCAGTGTTATACAGTACACTGAAGCTTTCTTT
CASSVIQYTEAFF
>TRBJ2-2|TRBV15|.|.
TGTGCCACCAGAACTACCCAAAGGGCCATCGGGGAGCTGTTTTTT
CATRTTQRAIGELFF
>TRBJ2-1|TRBV3-1|few|.
TGTGCCAGCAGCCAAACGAACGAGCAGTTCTTC
CASSQTNEQFF
>TRBJ1-6|TRBV28|few|.
TGTGCCAGCAGTCGAGGGACATCACCCCTCCACTTT
CASSRGTSPLHF
>TRBJ2-6|TRBV3-1|many|.
TGTGCCAGCAGCCAGACTGGGGCCAACGTCCTGACTTTC
CASSQTGANVLTF
>TRBJ1-2|TRBV4-1|.|.
TGCGCCAGCAGCCTTGACCAGGGACTAGTTGGCTACACCTTC
CASSLDQGLVGYTF
>TRBJ1-2|TRBV29-1|.|.
TGCAGCGTTGAATCGGGAGGGATCAAGGATAGCTACACCTTC
CSVESGGIKDSYTF
>TRBJ2-3|TRBV4-1|.|.
TGCGCCAGCAGCCAAGATTCGGGCGGGTTCGCAGATACGCAGTATTTT
CASSQDSGGFADTQYF
>TRBJ2-3|TRBV27|few|TRBD2
TGTGCCAGCAGTGTAGCGGGAGGGCCGGGAGATACGCAGTATTTT
CASSVAGGPGDTQYF
>TRBJ1-1|TRBV7-9|.|.
TGTGCCAGCAGTGAAGACAGGACCGCCTTGAGAGCTTTCTTT
CASSEDRTALRAFF
>TRBJ2-7|TRBV7-9|many|.
TGTGCCAGCAGCTTAGGTAGCTCGGGAGAGCAGTACTTC
CASSLGSSGEQYF
>TRBJ2-3|TRBV7-9|few|.
TGTGCCAGCAGTAAGGTGGTAGGTCCAGATACGCAGTATTTT
CASSKVVGPDTQYF
>TRBJ2-7|TRBV29-1|many|TRBD1
TGCAGCGTTGTGGGGGACAGGTTGGGGAACTCCTACGAGCAGTACTTC
CSVVGDRLGNSYEQYF
>TRBJ2-5|TRBV7-8|few|.
TGTGCCAGCAGCTTAGTCGGTCGGGAAGGAGAGACCCAGTACTTC
CASSLVGREGETQYF
>TRBJ2-1|TRBV4-1|.|.
TGCGCCAGCAGCCAAGGACACGGCCCAAATGAGCAGTTCTTC
CASSQGHGPNEQFF
>TRBJ2-1|TRBV4-1|many|TRBD2
TGCGCCAGCAGCCAAGGTAGGCAGCGGGGCCCGCGGAACAATGAGCAGTTCTTC
CASSQGRQRGPRNNEQFF
>TRBJ2-3|TRBV5-5|many|.
TGTGCCAGCAGCTTGACGGTCGGGAGTAGCACAGATACGCAGTATTTT
CASSLTVGSSTDTQYF
>TRBJ2-2|TRBV7-8|many|TRBD2
TGTGCCAGCAACTTCCCGCAGCGGGAGGTCACCGGGGAGCTGTTTTTT
CASNFPQREVTGELFF
>TRBJ1-1|TRBV28|.|.
TGTGCCAGCATGGTGGGCGGTGGGCTGAACACTGAAGCTTTCTTT
CASMVGGGLNTEAFF
>TRBJ2-5|TRBV2|few|.
TGTGCCAGCGGCTGGGACGGCGAAGAGACCCAGTACTTC
CASGWDGEETQYF
>TRBJ2-7|TRBV5-1|many|.
TGCGCCAGCAGCCCAAATAGGGGTCCGCTACGGGAGCAGTACTTC
CASSPNRGPLREQYF
>TRBJ2-2|TRBV5-1|few|.
TGCGCCAGCAGCTTGTCAGTAACCGGGGAGCTGTTTTTT
CASSLSVTGELFF
>TRBJ1-1|TRBV5-1|.|TRBD1
TGCGCCAGCAGGCCGGACAGGCCGAACACTGAAGCTTTCTTT
CASRPDRPNTEAFF
>TRBJ2-2|TRBV30|.|.
TGTGCCTGGAGAGACTTTTACACCGGGGAGCTGTTTTTT
CAWRDFYTGELFF
>TRBJ2-3|TRBV12-3/TRBV12-4|few|.
TGTGCCAGCAGTTTAGGACAGATCGATACGCAGTATTTT
CASSLGQIDTQYF
>TRBJ2-2|TRBV5-1|few|TRBD1
TGCGCCAGCAGCCCAGGGACAGGCCCCGGGGAGCTGTTTTTT
CASSPGTGPGELFF
>TRBJ2-3|TRBV7-9|few|.
TGTGCCAGCAGCTTACCTACAGCCACAGATACGCAGTATTTT
CASSLPTATDTQYF
>TRBJ2-3|TRBV29-1|many|TRBD1
TGCAGCGTTGAGAACAGGGGCCTTAGCACAGATACGCAGTATTTT
CSVENRGLSTDTQYF
>TRBJ2-1|TRBV14|many|.
TGTGCCAGCAGCCACCCCAGACTTCTCGGCGCCACAGAACACCTCTACAATGAGCAGTTCTTC
CASSHPRLLGATEHLYNEQFF
>TRBJ2-3|TRBV5-1|many|.
TGCGCCAGCAAGATACTGGTTTTTAGCACAGATACGCAGTATTTT
CASKILVFSTDTQYF
>TRBJ1-3|TRBV30|.|.
TGTGCCTGGAGCCCGATTGCCACCTCTGGAAACACCATATATTTT
CAWSPIATSGNTIYF
>TRBJ2-1|TRBV12-3/TRBV12-4|few|TRBD2
TGTGCCAGCAGAAAACTAGCGGGAGGGTATAATGAGCAGTTCTTC
CASRKLAGGYNEQFF